The T cell receptor (beta chain) described here comes from a study of blood T cell repertoires in COVID-19. The table came from immunoSEQ multiplex PCR; TCRdb's copy has only in-frame clones and leaves some out. The sample lists roughly 63,000 clones; around 74% were seen once. This TCR was sampled from a woman older than 75 with acute or convalescent COVID-19. The sample taken for sequencing was peripheral blood.

This CDR3 reads CASSAVPGTYEQYF. In nucleotides, the CDR3 is TGCGCCAGCAGCGCCGTCCCAGGGACCTACGAGCAGTACTTC. This chain links TRBV5-1 with TRBJ2-7, with TRBD1 as a possible D gene (5 bases). The CDR3 has 14 amino acids. Trimming shortened V by 4 bases and J by 2 bases, and 13 bases separated the two germline ends. CDR1 and CDR2 (germline): SGHRS, YFSETQ. The full variable domain, its missing parts supplied by reference TRBV5-1 and TRBJ2-7, is KAGVTQTPRYLIKTRGQQVTLSCSPISGHRSVSWYQQTPGQGLQFLFEYFSETQRNKGNFPGRFSGRQFSNSRSEMNVSTLELGDSALYLCASSAVPGTYEQYFGPGTRLTVT.